A selection of T cell receptor beta chains follows, all from one sample in a study of regulatory T cells in long-lasting Graves disease. MiXCR was run by TCRdb on the multiplex PCR reads, yielding one entry per CDR3 protein. Counted here are hundreds of thousands of distinct CDR3 sequences, less than 25% occurring once; the ten biggest clones make up approximately 8%. The source was peripheral blood mononuclear cells (PBMCs), collected when the disease was refractory, from a patient treated with antithyroid drugs. These receptors originate from a female donor with Graves disease. Both conserved end residues are part of each CDR3. Fields, in order: CDR3 length, clone size, V gene, D gene, J gene, CDR3 protein, CDR3 DNA. A D gene is named only where the DNA matches it firmly. Size is stated for part of the rows, as once, few or many counts, or as a class when the clone is expanded.

>14|many|TRBV12-3/TRBV12-4|.|TRBJ1-1
CASSYRVMNTEAFF
TGTGCCAGCAGTTATAGGGTTATGAACACTGAAGCTTTCTTT
>14|many|TRBV6-2/TRBV6-3|TRBD1|TRBJ2-7
CASSFTDRDHEQYF
TGTGCCAGCAGTTTTACCGACAGGGATCACGAGCAGTACTTC
>12|many|TRBV27|.|TRBJ2-5
CASSFAPETQYF
TGTGCCAGCAGTTTCGCTCCAGAGACCCAGTACTTC
>16|.|TRBV6-2/TRBV6-3|TRBD2|TRBJ2-3
CATNSRLAGDRDTQYF
TGTGCCACCAATTCAAGGCTAGCGGGAGACAGAGATACGCAGTATTTT
>15|.|TRBV14|.|TRBJ2-1
CASSPRDKRGITQFF
TGTGCCAGCAGTCCCCGGGACAAACGAGGAATAACGCAGTTCTTC
>18|.|TRBV5-1|TRBD2|TRBJ2-1
CASSYSSGRAAKDNEQFF
TGCGCCAGCAGCTACTCTAGCGGGAGGGCCGCAAAAGACAATGAGCAGTTCTTC
>13|few|TRBV5-1|TRBD1|TRBJ1-2
CASATGGAHGYTF
TGCGCCAGCGCCACAGGGGGCGCTCATGGCTACACCTTC
>14|many|TRBV28|TRBD1|TRBJ1-1
CASSLKTGETEAFF
TGTGCCAGCAGTTTGAAAACAGGGGAGACTGAAGCTTTCTTT
>13|.|TRBV19|TRBD2|TRBJ2-4
CAGSQGLQNIQYF
TGTGCCGGTAGTCAGGGACTACAAAACATTCAGTACTTC
>18|.|TRBV9|TRBD2|TRBJ2-1
CASSVELLGAGVYNEQFF
TGTGCCAGCAGCGTAGAGCTCCTCGGGGCGGGAGTCTACAATGAGCAGTTCTTC
>15|many|TRBV7-8|.|TRBJ2-7
CASSSGRNLVDEQYF
TGTGCCAGCAGCTCCGGGAGAAACCTGGTTGACGAGCAGTACTTC
>15|many|TRBV28|TRBD2|TRBJ2-1
CASSPRDYRSDEQFF
TGTGCCAGCAGCCCTAGGGACTACCGGAGCGATGAGCAGTTCTTC
>15|.|TRBV30|.|TRBJ2-7
CAWSPKAAYSYEQYF
TGTGCCTGGAGCCCAAAAGCGGCTTACTCCTACGAGCAGTACTTC
>16|many|TRBV7-8|.|TRBJ2-5
CASSLARIAGGETQYF
TGTGCCAGCAGCTTAGCGAGAATAGCTGGTGGGGAGACCCAGTACTTC
>14|.|TRBV3-1|TRBD1|TRBJ1-5
CASSQRQGNQPQHF
TGTGCCAGCAGCCAGAGACAGGGGAATCAGCCCCAGCATTTT
>15|.|TRBV6-1|TRBD2|TRBJ2-2
CASSEWGGRGGELFF
TGTGCCAGCAGTGAATGGGGCGGGAGAGGCGGGGAGCTGTTTTTT